A single sample gave rise to the 29 T cell receptor beta chains below, sequenced in a study of CD8 T cells in ankylosing spondylitis. TCRdb re-derived calls from the 5' RACE reads in MiXCR, one entry per CDR3 protein. The sample has 290,000 or so distinct CDR3 sequences; around 21% are singletons. Source material: blood, either unsorted or a sorted T cell fraction (not recorded which). Receptor source: a female donor with ankylosing spondylitis or in good health (not recorded which).

This clonotype occurred many times. The chain has TRBV12-3 or TRBV12-4 and TRBJ2-3; 11 positions agree with TRBD1. The V gene end was trimmed by 5 bases and the J gene end by 5 bases; junction bases not matched to a gene: 9. CDR3 length: 16 residues. CDR3 in DNA: TGTGCCAGCAGTCCGATCCGGACAGGGGGCTTAGATACGCAGTATTTT. It translates to CASSPIRTGGLDTQYF.

This clonotype showed up just a few times. The rearrangement joins TRBV28 to TRBJ1-6; D possibly corresponds to TRBD1 (5 bases). CDR3 length equals 16 residues. The germline V gene has CDR1 MDHEN and CDR2 SYDVKM. The V end lost 4 bases, the J end lost 0 bases, and 10 bases lay between the germline ends. In DNA, the CDR3 is TGTGCCAGCAGTTCCCCGACAGACTCCTATAATTCACCCCTCCACTTT. This codes for CASSSPTDSYNSPLHF.

The sample holds a few counts of this clonotype. The chain employs TRBV29-1 and TRBJ1-2; D not resolved. Germline loops: CDR1 SQVTM, CDR2 ANQGSEA. The germline V and J ends were trimmed by 5 bases and 5 bases, with 18 bases remaining between them. The CDR3 is made up of 14 amino acids. CDR3 sequence: CSVPLGHNGYGYTF. CDR3 nucleotide sequence: TGCAGCGTTCCCCTAGGCCACAATGGGTATGGCTACACCTTC.

This clonotype was seen repeatedly, ten times or more. The chain recombines TRBV6-5 with TRBJ2-7, with unresolved D. The CDR3 is 12 amino acids. V was trimmed by 6 bases and J by 4 bases, leaving 10 bases between them. CDR1 is MNHEY and CDR2 is SVGAGI in the germline V gene. CDR3 loop: CASSRTLYEQYF. Written as DNA, the CDR3 is TGTGCCAGCAGCCGGACCCTTTACGAGCAGTACTTC.

The chain employs TRBV20-1 and TRBJ2-1; D is possibly TRBD1 (7 bases). CDR3 length: 15 residues. CDR1 DFQATT and CDR2 SNEGSKA come from the germline V gene (reference sequence). Trimming pared 5 bases from V and 4 bases from J, leaving 18 bases between. The CDR3 bases are TGCAGTGCTCCCAAGGGCGGGACAGCTTACAATGAGCAGTTCTTC. Its protein product is CSAPKGGTAYNEQFF.

This clonotype was observed a handful of times. V and J are TRBV30 and TRBJ2-1, with 7 bases aligning to TRBD2. Trimming at V came to 4 bases and at J to 5 bases, leaving 8 bases not matched to a gene. Germline lookup yields CDR1 GTSNPN and CDR2 SVGIG (reference sequence). The CDR3 runs to 14 residues. The CDR3 region is CAWTLGLGDNEQFF. In nucleotides, the CDR3 is TGTGCCTGGACCCTTGGACTAGGCGACAATGAGCAGTTCTTC. The full variable domain, rest sourced from reference TRBV30 and TRBJ2-1, is SQTIHQWPATLVQPVGSPLSLECTVEGTSNPNLYWYRQAAGRGLQLLFYSVGIGQISSEVPQNLSASRPQDRQFILSSKKLLLSDSGFYLCAWTLGLGDNEQFFGPGTRLTVL.

The gene calls are TRBV20-1 and TRBJ2-1, with TRBD2 as a possible D gene (6 bases). Germline CDR1 DFQATT, CDR2 SNEGSKA (reference sequence). With 5 bases removed from V and 8 bases from J, the gap between germline ends came to 16 bases. The CDR3 loop spans 13 amino acids. CDR3: CSARLGWVHEQFF. CDR3 sequence (DNA): TGCAGTGCTCGACTAGGTTGGGTGCATGAGCAGTTCTTC.

Only a few counts were recorded for this clonotype. This sequence joins TRBV20-1 and TRBJ2-1; TRBD2 agrees at 8 bases. This CDR3 is 17 amino acids long. V shed 0 bases, J shed 3 bases, and the junction held 10 bases outside the gene matches. The germline CDR1 and CDR2 sequences are DFQATT and SNEGSKA (reference sequence). CDR3 sequence (DNA): TGCAGTGCTAGAGATGTCTCCAGCGGGAGTTTCTACAATGAGCAGTTCTTC. Translating gives CSARDVSSGSFYNEQFF.

The chain couples TRBV18 to TRBJ1-2, with TRBD1 identical over 7 bases. The V and J ends lost 3 bases and 8 bases, in that order; junction bases with no gene match: 18. The CDR3 extends over 17 amino acids. In germline, CDR1 is KGHSH, CDR2 LQKENI. The CDR3 DNA is TGTGCCAGCTCACCGTTGGGACAGCTAGATCCATCCTACGGCTACACCTTC. It yields the protein CASSPLGQLDPSYGYTF. The variable domain in full, with the rest retrieved from reference TRBV18 and TRBJ1-2, is NAGVMQNPRHLVRRRGQEARLRCSPMKGHSHVYWYRQLPEEGLKFMVYLQKENIIDESGMPKERFSAEFPKEGPSILRIQQVVRGDSAAYFCASSPLGQLDPSYGYTFGSGTRLTVV.

This clonotype was picked up a small number of times. This rearrangement joins TRBV6-5 to TRBJ2-7; D is perhaps TRBD2 (5 bases). There are 14 residues in the CDR3. Trimming cost V 0 bases and J 2 bases, with 8 bases left between them. The germline V gene has CDR1 MNHEY and CDR2 SVGAGI. The CDR3 coding sequence is TGTGCCAGCAGTTACTCGAGGGAAACCTACGAGCAGTACTTC. Encoded protein: CASSYSRETYEQYF.

V usage is TRBV10-1 and J usage is TRBJ2-1; TRBD2 might be the D (5 bases). Germline V gene sequence: CDR1 WNHNN, CDR2 SYGVQD (reference sequence). The CDR3 length is 13 residues. Trimming took 5 bases from V and 7 from J, leaving 12 bases between them. CDR3 coding DNA: TGCGCCAGCAGTAAGCGGCCTACAAATGAGCAGTTCTTC. Its translation is CASSKRPTNEQFF.

This clonotype was observed a few times. The chain combines TRBV20-1 with TRBJ2-3; no firm D call. The V end was cut by 4 bases, the J end by 2 bases, with 16 bases between. From germline, CDR1 is DFQATT and CDR2 SNEGSKA (reference sequence). CDR3 size: 15 residues. In nucleotides, the CDR3 is TGCAGTGCTACAAGAGTCGGCGGCTTCACAGATACGCAGTATTTT. Protein sequence: CSATRVGGFTDTQYF.

This clonotype was observed a few times. The chain recombines TRBV5-5 with TRBJ2-2; D possibly corresponds to TRBD2 (6 bases). V lost 2 bases and J 0 bases, leaving 11 bases between the germline ends. The germline V gene has CDR1 SGHKS and CDR2 YYEKEE (reference sequence). This CDR3 has 16 residues. The CDR3, as DNA: TGTGCCAGCAGCTTTATTGGCGGGGCGAACACCGGGGAGCTGTTTTTT. It yields the protein CASSFIGGANTGELFF.

The chain has TRBV5-1 and TRBJ2-3; D may be TRBD2 (6 bases). Germline CDR1 SGHRS, CDR2 YFSETQ. This CDR3 has 15 residues. V lost 3 bases to trimming and J lost 5 bases, with 16 bases between them. The CDR3 coding sequence is TGCGCCAGCAGCTCTGGACTATTGGGCCGAGATACGCAGTATTTT. Protein sequence: CASSSGLLGRDTQYF.

There are many counts of this clonotype. The chain uses TRBV5-1 and TRBJ2-1; 7 nucleotides agree with TRBD2. The CDR3 length is 16 residues. Germline CDR1 SGHRS, CDR2 YFSETQ. Trimming cost V 2 bases and J 0 bases; bases outside gene matches: 5. This chain's CDR3 is CASSLLAPSSYNEQFF. In nucleotides, the CDR3 is TGCGCCAGCAGCTTACTAGCGCCAAGCTCCTACAATGAGCAGTTCTTC. The full variable domain, completed using reference TRBV5-1 and TRBJ2-1, is KAGVTQTPRYLIKTRGQQVTLSCSPISGHRSVSWYQQTPGQGLQFLFEYFSETQRNKGNFPGRFSGRQFSNSRSEMNVSTLELGDSALYLCASSLLAPSSYNEQFFGPGTRLTVL.

The genes are TRBV3-1 and TRBJ2-5, with D possibly being TRBD2 (6 bases). Germline values: CDR1 LGHDT, CDR2 YNNKEL (reference sequence). V lost 5 bases, J lost 5 bases, and 9 bases lay in between. The CDR3 has 12 amino acids. The CDR3: CASSEGGETQYF. In nucleotides, the CDR3 is TGTGCCAGCAGCGAAGGAGGGGAGACCCAGTACTTC.

This chain links TRBV20-1 with TRBJ2-4; 7 bases match TRBD2. Unmatched junction bases numbered 9, after V lost 4 bases and J lost 6 bases. The CDR3 runs 14 residues. Germline V lookup: CDR1 DFQATT, CDR2 SNEGSKA (reference sequence). CDR3 bases: TGCAGTGCTAAGAGGCGGGAGTCGATAAACATTCAGTACTTC. Translation gives CSAKRRESINIQYF.

The J gene is TRBJ1-5, the V gene TRBV20-1, with 7 positions matching TRBD1. Germline V gene lookup returns CDR1 DFQATT and CDR2 SNEGSKA (reference sequence). This CDR3 spans 14 amino acids. V trimming: 4 bases; J trimming: 2 bases; junction bases outside the gene matches: 5. Here the CDR3 reads CSAKGQSGNQPQHF. Written as DNA, the CDR3 is TGCAGTGCTAAGGGACAGTCCGGCAATCAGCCCCAGCATTTT.

This clonotype was seen a few times. In DNA form, the CDR3 reads TGTGCCAGCAGAGAAAAAGGGACTAATGAAAAACTGTTTTTT. Translated, it gives CASREKGTNEKLFF. The chain employs TRBV2 and TRBJ1-4; D remains unclear. From germline, CDR1 is SNHLY and CDR2 FYNNEI. CDR3 length equals 14 residues. V lost 6 bases and J 2 bases, leaving 10 bases between the germline ends.

The chain employs TRBV6-1 and TRBJ2-1; D possibly uses TRBD1 or TRBD2 (5 bases each). V lost 6 bases, J lost 6 bases, and 24 bases lay in between. Per the germline V gene, CDR1 is MNHNS and CDR2 is SASEGT. The CDR3 extends over 17 amino acids. The chain's CDR3 is CASRSTAGTARVNEQFF. The CDR3, as DNA: TGTGCCAGCAGGTCTACCGCCGGGACGGCGAGGGTCAATGAGCAGTTCTTC.

The J gene is TRBJ2-1, the V gene TRBV12-3 or TRBV12-4, with D perhaps TRBD2 (5 bases). The CDR3 contains 17 residues. V was shortened by 6 bases and J by 0 bases, with 18 bases between the two germline ends. The CDR3, as DNA: TGTGCCAGCAGACCCTCTCGGGGTAGCGCCTCCTACAATGAGCAGTTCTTC. Translated: CASRPSRGSASYNEQFF.

Remarks on this clonotype: Sequence at one end of the junction differs from germline and may be a read error. The chain uses TRBV7-7 and TRBJ2-5; D may be TRBD2 (5 bases). Germline V gives CDR1 SSHAT, CDR2 FNYEAQ (reference sequence). The length of the CDR3 is 14 residues. CDR3 sequence (DNA): TGTGCTAGCACCCCGAGGGCGGAGATTGGGGCCCAGTACTTC. This codes for CASTPRAEIGAQYF.

This clonotype was seen a handful of times. V is TRBV5-5 and J is TRBJ2-7, with 11 bases matching TRBD2. CDR1 SGHKS and CDR2 YYEKEE come from the germline V gene (reference sequence). J gave up 4 bases and V 2 bases, and 2 bases lay outside the gene matches. The CDR3 is made up of 14 amino acids. CDR3 sequence: CASSFGTSGYEQYF. CDR3 sequence (DNA): TGTGCCAGCAGCTTCGGGACTAGCGGATACGAGCAGTACTTC.

This rearrangement joins TRBV20-1 to TRBJ2-2, with 10 nucleotides matching TRBD1. V lost 5 bases to trimming and J lost 3 bases; unmatched junction nucleotides: 6. Germline V gene lookup returns CDR1 DFQATT and CDR2 SNEGSKA (reference sequence). CDR3 length equals 15 residues. The DNA for the CDR3 is TGCAGTGCTCCGGACAGGGGGAAAGACACCGGGGAGCTGTTTTTT. Protein product: CSAPDRGKDTGELFF.

In its sample, this clonotype was seen a few times. The chain employs TRBV7-2 and TRBJ2-3; D is ambiguous. V was shortened by 2 bases and J by 4 bases, with 4 bases between the two germline ends. Germline V gene lookup returns CDR1 SGHTA and CDR2 FQGNSA. The CDR3 covers 12 residues. The CDR3 protein is CASSLRPDTQYF. The CDR3 region has the DNA TGTGCCAGCAGCTTAAGACCAGATACGCAGTATTTT. The variable domain in full, with the rest retrieved from reference TRBV7-2 and TRBJ2-3, is GAGVSQSPSNKVTEKGKDVELRCDPISGHTALYWYRQSLGQGLEFLIYFQGNSAPDKSGLPSDRFSAERTGGSVSTLTIQRTQQEDSAVYLCASSLRPDTQYFGPGTRLTVL.

This clonotype was observed a few times. CDR3 sequence reads: CSARDVGPSNYGYTF. The CDR3 DNA follows: TGCAGTGCTAGGGACGTTGGCCCATCCAACTATGGCTACACCTTC. The chain carries TRBV20-1 and TRBJ1-2; unclear D gene. V dropped 3 bases and J dropped 2 bases, with 16 bases sitting between them. The CDR3 totals 15 residues. Looked up from germline, CDR1 is DFQATT and CDR2 is SNEGSKA (reference sequence).

In its sample, this clonotype was seen many times. The chain carries TRBV20-1 and TRBJ2-1; possibly TRBD2 for D (6 bases). Looked up from germline, CDR1 is DFQATT and CDR2 is SNEGSKA (reference sequence). There are 15 residues in the CDR3. Between the trimmed V and J ends, which lost 0 bases and 3 bases, there was a span of 12 bases. The CDR3 nucleotides are TGCAGTGCTAGAGATGGGGACTGGTACTACAATGAGCAGTTCTTC. Protein: CSARDGDWYYNEQFF.

This clonotype has only a few counts. The V call is TRBV12-3 or TRBV12-4, the J call TRBJ2-7, with D uncertain. The CDR3 consists of 14 residues. V was pared by 3 bases and J by 1 base, with 10 bases between. The CDR3: CASSLNRISYEQYF. The DNA of the CDR3 is TGTGCCAGCAGTTTGAACAGAATATCCTACGAGCAGTACTTC.

As DNA, the CDR3 is TGTGCCAGCAGCTTGGAGGGACAGGGGTATAAGGGGGCCAACGTCCTGACTTTC. Translation: CASSLEGQGYKGANVLTF. The V call is TRBV5-4, the J call TRBJ2-6, with TRBD1 matching over 10 bases. This CDR3 region has 18 residues. V trimming: 0 bases; J trimming: 4 bases; junction bases outside the gene matches: 7. Germline values: CDR1 SGHNT, CDR2 YYREEE (reference sequence). Variable domain in full (rest from reference TRBV5-4 and TRBJ2-6): ETGVTQSPTHLIKTRGQQVTLRCSSQSGHNTVSWYQQALGQGPQFIFQYYREEENGRGNFPPRFSGLQFPNYSSELNVNALELDDSALYLCASSLEGQGYKGANVLTFGAGSRLTVL.